The 27 T cell receptor beta chains reported below all come from one sample, sequenced in a study of blood T cell repertoires in COVID-19. Profiling relied on immunoSEQ multiplex PCR, and the TCRdb table lists in-frame clones only, not all of them. The sample lists under 150,000 clones; 85% to 90% were seen once. Sequencing was carried out using peripheral blood. The receptors shown here come from a human donor in a cohort sampled during active COVID-19.

V usage is TRBV5-1 and J usage is TRBJ2-7; 7 nucleotides match TRBD2. The CDR3 covers 14 residues. Per the germline V gene, CDR1 is SGHRS and CDR2 is YFSETQ. V was clipped by 4 bases and J by 3 bases; unmatched bases: 7. The CDR3 region has the DNA TGCGCCAGCAGCGGGGAGGGAGGGAACTACGAGCAGTACTTC. Translation gives CASSGEGGNYEQYF.

The chain is built from TRBV19 and TRBJ2-1; D is ambiguous. Trimming removed 3 bases at V and 4 bases at J, with 13 bases between. Germline-derived CDR1 and CDR2 are LNHDA and SQIVND (reference sequence). The CDR3 has 15 residues. The DNA for the CDR3 is TGTGCCAGTAGTATTTTTCTTCTAGATTACAATGAGCAGTTCTTC. This codes for CASSIFLLDYNEQFF.

The chain combines TRBV7-2 with TRBJ2-1; 10 nucleotides align to TRBD2. The CDR3 runs 15 residues. The V segment lost 5 bases and the J segment 9 bases; nucleotides outside the gene matches: 10. Germline loops: CDR1 SGHTA, CDR2 FQGNSA. CDR3 in DNA: TGTGCCAGCAGCAAAGATAGCGGGGGGAACATTGAGCAGTTCTTC. The encoded protein is CASSKDSGGNIEQFF.

The chain employs TRBV6-5 and TRBJ1-5; tentatively, D is TRBD1 (5 bases). Germline V CDR1 and CDR2: MNHEY, SVGAGI. The CDR3 is 12 residues long. Trimming pared 7 bases from V and 7 bases from J, leaving 11 bases between. Here the CDR3 DNA reads TGTGCCAGCAACCTGGGGGGGCAGCCCCAGCATTTT. Amino acid sequence: CASNLGGQPQHF.

V and J are TRBV6-5 and TRBJ2-7, with TRBD1 identical over 8 bases. The CDR3 loop spans 14 amino acids. The V gene's germline CDR1 is MNHEY and CDR2 SVGAGI. V lost 0 bases, J lost 2 bases, and 0 bases stayed unmatched. This chain's CDR3 is CASSYSDRAYEQYF. CDR3 in DNA: TGTGCCAGCAGTTACTCGGACAGGGCCTACGAGCAGTACTTC.

The V gene is TRBV6-4, the J gene TRBJ2-7, with a tentative D call TRBD2 (6 bases). This CDR3 spans 11 amino acids. Germline CDR1 reads MRHNA; CDR2 reads SNTAGT. Deletions cut 3 bases from V and 8 bases from J, with 8 bases between. The CDR3 here is CASSEGGKQYF. The CDR3 nucleotides are TGTGCCAGCAGTGAAGGAGGGAAGCAGTACTTC.

This chain connects TRBV24-1 to TRBJ1-2; TRBD1 matches at 9 bases. This CDR3 has 16 residues. With 2 bases clipped from V and 4 bases from J, the junction kept 7 bases outside the gene matches. Germline-derived CDR1 and CDR2 are KGHDR and SFDVKD. CDR3 DNA sequence: TGTGCCACCAGTGATTCGAGGGACAGGGTCCTCTATGGCTACACCTTC. This codes for CATSDSRDRVLYGYTF.

The rearrangement joins TRBV20-1 to TRBJ1-4; 8 nucleotides line up with TRBD1. V dropped 3 bases and J dropped 8; count of bases not matched to a gene: 5. This CDR3 is 13 amino acids long. Germline values: CDR1 DFQATT, CDR2 SNEGSKA (reference sequence). The CDR3 region has the DNA TGCAGTGCTAGTCGACAGGGGAGAGAAAAACTGTTTTTT. Its protein product is CSASRQGREKLFF.

This rearrangement joins TRBV4-3 to TRBJ1-6; the match to TRBD1 covers 7 bases. The CDR3 covers 16 residues. J gave up 7 bases and V 0 bases, and 6 bases lay outside the gene matches. Per the germline V gene, CDR1 is LGHNA and CDR2 is YSLEER. This CDR3 reads CASSQDPGQRNSPLHF. The CDR3 DNA reads TGCGCCAGCAGCCAAGATCCGGGACAGAGGAATTCACCCCTCCACTTT.

The chain joins TRBV30 to TRBJ2-1, with D unresolved. Trimming cost V 2 bases and J 7 bases, with 6 bases left between them. The germline gives CDR1 GTSNPN, CDR2 SVGIG (reference sequence). This CDR3 has 11 residues. The chain's CDR3 is CAWSSRNEQFF. CDR3 nucleotides: TGTGCCTGGAGTTCGAGGAATGAGCAGTTCTTC.

The chain joins TRBV30 to TRBJ1-2; 10 bases fit TRBD1. Germline loops: CDR1 GTSNPN, CDR2 SVGIG (reference sequence). J lost 8 bases, V lost 2 bases, and 17 bases had no gene match. CDR3 length: 17 residues. The CDR3, as DNA: TGTGCCTGGAGTCCCTCCCTTCGACAGGGGGCACGAAAAGGCTACACCTTC. Translating it yields CAWSPSLRQGARKGYTF.

The chain has TRBV5-1 and TRBJ2-3; D is undetermined. This CDR3 is 13 amino acids long. Germline CDR1 SGHRS, CDR2 YFSETQ. Between the trimmed V and J ends, which lost 3 bases and 6 bases, there was a span of 11 bases. The CDR3 here is CASSSLLEDTQYF. The CDR3 coding sequence is TGCGCCAGCAGCTCCCTTCTTGAGGATACGCAGTATTTT.

CDR3 sequence: CASSRSGQGGTDTQYF. CDR3 DNA: TGTGCCAGCAGCCGAAGCGGACAGGGAGGGACAGATACGCAGTATTTT. This rearrangement joins TRBV5-4 to TRBJ2-3, with D perhaps TRBD1 (8 bases). The CDR3 consists of 16 residues. The germline V gene encodes CDR1 SGHNT and CDR2 YYREEE (reference sequence). Trimming removed 4 bases from V and 3 bases from J, with 18 bases in between.

Only a few counts were recorded for this clone. This chain uses TRBV7-8 with TRBJ1-6; D gene uncertain. The CDR3 length is 17 residues. Deletions cut 5 bases from V and 0 bases from J, with 14 bases between. The germline CDR1 and CDR2 sequences are SGHVS and FQNEAQ. The CDR3: CASSTQIGSSYNSPLHF. CDR3 coding DNA: TGTGCCAGCAGCACTCAAATTGGGAGCTCCTATAATTCACCCCTCCACTTT.

This chain connects TRBV5-4 to TRBJ2-5; 7 nucleotides line up with TRBD2. Germline lookup yields CDR1 SGHNT and CDR2 YYREEE (reference sequence). With V trimmed by 0 bases and J by 4 bases, 6 bases remained unmatched. The CDR3 is 15 residues long. The CDR3 loop is CASSLVGREGETQYF. For the CDR3, the DNA is TGTGCCAGCAGCTTGGTAGGCAGGGAGGGAGAGACCCAGTACTTC.

The chain combines TRBV2 with TRBJ2-5, with 9 bases identical to TRBD2. This CDR3 region has 15 residues. The ends lost 1 base at V and 5 bases at J; junction bases unmatched: 5. From germline, CDR1 is SNHLY and CDR2 FYNNEI. This CDR3 reads CASSEDRGREETQYF. The DNA for the CDR3 is TGTGCCAGCAGTGAAGACCGCGGGAGGGAGGAGACCCAGTACTTC.

The chain has TRBV4-1 and TRBJ2-5; 7 bases align to TRBD1. V dropped 0 bases and J dropped 5; count of bases not matched to a gene: 3. The CDR3 loop spans 14 amino acids. The germline V gene has CDR1 MGHRA and CDR2 YSYEKL. The CDR3 sequence is CASSQEGQRETQYF. DNA for the CDR3: TGCGCCAGCAGCCAAGAGGGACAGAGGGAGACCCAGTACTTC.

V and J are TRBV18 and TRBJ2-2; 7 nucleotides agree with TRBD2. J was trimmed by 1 base and V by 4 bases; bases with no gene match: 12. From germline, CDR1 is KGHSH and CDR2 LQKENI. This CDR3 contains 18 residues. This chain's CDR3 is CASSRLPPKRENTGELFF. CDR3 DNA sequence: TGTGCCAGCTCACGCCTCCCTCCGAAGCGGGAGAACACCGGGGAGCTGTTTTTT.

The chain couples TRBV30 to TRBJ2-1; 8 positions match TRBD2. The CDR3 loop spans 14 amino acids. The germline V gene encodes CDR1 GTSNPN and CDR2 SVGIG (reference sequence). V gave up 5 bases and J gave up 5 bases; unmatched junction bases: 8. CDR3 DNA: TGTGCCTGGTCGAGCGGGAGAGGCGACAATGAGCAGTTCTTC. This translates into CAWSSGRGDNEQFF.

The chain employs TRBV7-2 and TRBJ1-5, with D unclear. V shed 4 bases and J shed 5 bases, with 6 bases lying between them. Germline-derived CDR1 and CDR2 are SGHTA and FQGNSA. This CDR3 has 12 residues. The CDR3 DNA reads TGTGCCAGCAGCTCCCCTTATCAGCCCCAGCATTTT. This codes for CASSSPYQPQHF.

The genes are TRBV27 and TRBJ1-1; D gene ambiguous. V was shortened by 2 bases and J by 1 base, with 8 bases between the two germline ends. Germline CDR1 is MNHEY and CDR2 is SMNVEV (reference sequence). CDR3 length: 14 amino acids. The CDR3 protein is CASSLEGGNTEAFF. The CDR3 bases are TGTGCCAGCAGTTTAGAGGGTGGGAACACTGAAGCTTTCTTT.

This chain uses TRBV7-6 with TRBJ1-2; a possible D gene is TRBD1 (5 bases). Trimming removed 5 bases from V and 3 bases from J, with 16 bases in between. Germline V CDR1 and CDR2: SGHVS, FNYEAQ. The length of the CDR3 is 15 residues. CDR3 nucleotide sequence: TGTGCCAGCAGCCCCCTACTGGGGGGTGACTATGGCTACACCTTC. Protein sequence: CASSPLLGGDYGYTF.

This clone came up once. The chain links TRBV7-2 to TRBJ1-2; possible D gene TRBD1, 5 bases. Germline V gene sequence: CDR1 SGHTA, CDR2 FQGNSA. The CDR3 covers 13 residues. V was cut by 5 bases and J by 8 bases, with 15 bases left in between. DNA for the CDR3: TGTGCCAGCAGCCCGACAGTAACTGCCGGCTACACCTTC. Translation: CASSPTVTAGYTF.

This chain joins TRBV15 and TRBJ2-1, with D unclear. Germline V lookup: CDR1 LNHNV, CDR2 YYDKDF (reference sequence). The CDR3 contains 17 residues. Trimming left V 1 base short and J 5 bases short, with 18 bases between. The CDR3 DNA reads TGTGCCACCAGCAGAGGCCTCTCTAGTAGAATTGACAATGAGCAGTTCTTC. Its translation is CATSRGLSSRIDNEQFF. Looking up the rest from reference TRBV15 and TRBJ2-1 gives the full variable domain: DAMVIQNPRYQVTQFGKPVTLSCSQTLNHNVMYWYQQKSSQAPKLLFHYYDKDFNNEADTPDNFQSRRPNTSFCFLDIRSPGLGDTAMYLCATSRGLSSRIDNEQFFGPGTRLTVL.

The rearrangement uses TRBV5-1 and TRBJ2-5; TRBD2 matches at 14 bases. This CDR3 is 15 amino acids long. The germline CDR1 and CDR2 sequences are SGHRS and YFSETQ. V gave up 4 bases and J gave up 9 bases; unmatched junction bases: 8. CDR3 amino acids: CASSPTSGGDLAQYF. Here the CDR3 DNA reads TGCGCCAGCAGCCCGACTAGCGGGGGGGATCTGGCCCAGTACTTC.

This clone has a count of ten or more. The chain joins TRBV28 to TRBJ2-2, with 9 nucleotides matching TRBD2. Germline V gene lookup returns CDR1 MDHEN and CDR2 SYDVKM. J was trimmed by 6 bases and V by 0 bases; bases with no gene match: 8. This CDR3 has 17 residues. The CDR3 bases are TGTGCCAGCAGTTTATGGTCATTGGCGGGAGGGCCCGGGGAGCTGTTTTTT. This gives the protein CASSLWSLAGGPGELFF. The full variable domain, rest sourced from reference TRBV28 and TRBJ2-2, is DVKVTQSSRYLVKRTGEKVFLECVQDMDHENMFWYRQDPGLGLRLIYFSYDVKMKEKGDIPEGYSVSREKKERFSLILESASTNQTSMYLCASSLWSLAGGPGELFFGEGSRLTVL.

This chain uses TRBV6-5 with TRBJ2-1, with D maybe TRBD2 (5 bases). The CDR3 consists of 13 residues. V dropped 5 bases and J dropped 7 bases, with 12 bases sitting between them. Germline loops: CDR1 MNHEY, CDR2 SVGAGI. CDR3 residues: CASSTTRGNEQFF. CDR3 DNA sequence: TGTGCCAGCAGTACCACCCGAGGGAATGAGCAGTTCTTC.